This TCR beta chain was profiled in a study of blood T cell repertoires in COVID-19. Study background: Italy, Spain and the United States were the sources of the convalescent and acute COVID-19 samples. PBMCs, B-cell-depleted T cells, or T cells provided the cDNA or gDNA that made up the material.

Here immunoSEQ multiplex PCR was the method, and the copy in TCRdb shows in-frame clones only, minus some. Of some 140,000 clones in the sample, roughly 81% were seen once. A few counts support this clone. The germline V gene encodes CDR1 SNHLY and CDR2 FYNNEI. Between the trimmed V and J ends, which lost 2 bases and 0 bases, there was a span of 7 bases. This CDR3 is built from 15 residues. The origin of this receptor is a human donor in a cohort sampled during active COVID-19. V usage is TRBV2 and J usage is TRBJ2-2; no firm D call. The sample was peripheral blood. CDR3 residues: CASSEIQSNTGELFF. CDR3 nucleotide sequence: TGTGCCAGCAGTGAAATACAGTCGAACACCGGGGAGCTGTTTTTT.